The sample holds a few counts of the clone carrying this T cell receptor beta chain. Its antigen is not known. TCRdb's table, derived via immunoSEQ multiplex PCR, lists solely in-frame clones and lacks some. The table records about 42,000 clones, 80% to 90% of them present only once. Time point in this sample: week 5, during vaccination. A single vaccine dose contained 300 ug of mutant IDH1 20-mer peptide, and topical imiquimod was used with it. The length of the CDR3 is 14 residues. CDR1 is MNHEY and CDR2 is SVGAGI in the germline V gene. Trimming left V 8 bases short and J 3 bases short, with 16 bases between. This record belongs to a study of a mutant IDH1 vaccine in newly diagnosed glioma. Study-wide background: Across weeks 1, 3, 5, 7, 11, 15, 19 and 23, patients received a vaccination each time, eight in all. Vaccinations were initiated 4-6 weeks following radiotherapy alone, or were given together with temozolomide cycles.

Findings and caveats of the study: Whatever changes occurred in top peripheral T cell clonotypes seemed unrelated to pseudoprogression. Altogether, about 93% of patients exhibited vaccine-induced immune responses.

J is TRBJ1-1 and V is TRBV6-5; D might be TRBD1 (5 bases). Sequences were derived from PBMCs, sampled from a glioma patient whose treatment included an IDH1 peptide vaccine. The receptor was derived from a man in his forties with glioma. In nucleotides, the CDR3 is TGTGCCAGCTCAAGGGGCGGTTTTGACACTGAAGCTTTCTTT. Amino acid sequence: CASSRGGFDTEAFF.